This entry lists 7 T cell receptor beta chains sequenced from one sample in a study of T-cell memory formation after mild COVID-19. One entry per CDR3 protein, called by TCRdb with MiXCR from the 5' RACE reads. The sample comprises about 50,000 distinct CDR3 sequences, about 12% of which are singletons, and roughly a quarter rests with the top ten. The sequenced material came from PBMCs or a T cell subset sorted from them (not recorded which). The receptors derive from a man aged 18 to 30 who had mild COVID-19 (a few samples of this study predate the infection). Cell type and time point are not known.

This clonotype has only a few counts. The chain is built from TRBV2 and TRBJ2-7, with D possibly matching TRBD1 (5 bases). V gave up 0 bases and J gave up 0 bases, with 12 bases separating them. Germline CDR1 reads SNHLY; CDR2 reads FYNNEI. The CDR3 sequence is 16 residues long. CDR3 amino acids: CASSEARTYFSYEQYV. DNA for the CDR3: TGTGCCAGCAGTGAAGCCCGGACATACTTCTCCTACGAGCAGTACGTC.

This clonotype was found a few times. V is TRBV5-1 and J is TRBJ1-5; no firm D call. V dropped 0 bases and J dropped 7 bases, with 11 bases sitting between them. Germline V gene data show CDR1 as SGHRS and CDR2 as YFSETQ. There are 14 residues in the CDR3. CDR3 in DNA: TGCGCCAGCAGCTTGGAGGCGACGGGACAGCCCCAGCATTTT. Protein product: CASSLEATGQPQHF.

The gene calls are TRBV18 and TRBJ2-1; 7 bases are shared with TRBD1. The CDR3 is 19 residues long. With 6 bases clipped from V and 0 bases from J, the junction kept 17 bases outside the gene matches. Germline CDR1 and CDR2: KGHSH and LQKENI. The CDR3 DNA is TGTGCCAGCTCGCAAACCGGGACAGCGCTCTCCGACTCCTACAATGAGCAGTTCTTC. This translates into CASSQTGTALSDSYNEQFF.

V usage is TRBV4-3 and J usage is TRBJ2-5; D is unresolved. Trimming cost V 0 bases and J 5 bases, with 13 bases left between them. The CDR3 contains 15 residues. From germline, CDR1 is LGHNA and CDR2 YSLEER. This chain's CDR3 is CASSQDLSGWETQYF. Written as DNA, the CDR3 is TGCGCCAGCAGCCAAGATCTCTCCGGGTGGGAGACCCAGTACTTC.

The chain couples TRBV6-5 to TRBJ1-5; D is uncertain. V was cut by 2 bases and J by 1 base, with 6 bases left in between. The CDR3 sequence is 14 residues long. The germline V gene encodes CDR1 MNHEY and CDR2 SVGAGI. CDR3 nucleotides: TGTGCCAGCAGTTACGGGGTAAGCAATCAGCCCCAGCATTTT. Translated, it gives CASSYGVSNQPQHF.

This clonotype was seen more than once but under ten times. CDR3 residues: CANGTAYEQYV. In DNA form, the CDR3 reads TGTGCCAATGGGACAGCCTACGAGCAGTACGTC. This chain connects TRBV10-3 to TRBJ2-7, with TRBD1 identical over 7 bases. The trim removed 10 bases at V and 2 bases at J, leaving 2 bases unmatched. There are 11 residues in the CDR3. The germline V gene has CDR1 ENHRY and CDR2 SYGVKD.

For this clonotype: A much larger clone lies one base from this, so it may be a read error. The missing conserved phenylalanine or tryptophan at the end of this CDR3 makes a read error likely. The chain is built from TRBV5-1 and TRBJ2-6; possibly TRBD2 for D (5 bases). Trimming removed 4 bases from V and 1 base from J, with 12 bases in between. The length of the CDR3 is 16 residues. CDR1 and CDR2 (germline): SGHRS, YFSETQ. The CDR3 nucleotides read TGCGCCAGCAGCGACGACCCGGGGTCTGGGGCCAACGTCCTGACTTGC. Translated, it gives CASSDDPGSGANVLTC.